This TCR beta chain was captured by sequencing in a study of blood T cell repertoires in COVID-19. Study details: From the United States, Italy and Spain came samples of acute and convalescent COVID-19. PBMCs, B-cell-depleted T cells, or T cells were the source of the cDNA or gDNA that made up the material.

In the source study's methods: Reference gene primers were amplified, and this amplification served to estimate nucleated cell counts. TCRdb keeps only in-frame clones here, not all; method: immunoSEQ multiplex PCR. D and trimming were read from the DNA, whereas the V and J calls and clone size are those reported in that table. The sample records under 350,000 clones, 85% to 90% being singletons. Looked up from germline, CDR1 is MDHEN and CDR2 is SYDVKM. This CDR3 has 15 amino acids. Deletions cut 6 bases from V and 3 bases from J, with 17 bases between. The clonotype was recovered from a man between 65 and 85 years old with acute or convalescent COVID-19. The sequenced sample was peripheral blood. This sequence joins TRBV28 and TRBJ1-2; maybe TRBD1 (6 bases). The CDR3 sequence: CASRFLGAGDYGYTF. CDR3 nucleotides: TGTGCCAGCAGGTTCTTGGGGGCAGGGGACTATGGCTACACCTTC.